Sequencing of this T cell receptor beta chain was carried out in a study of shared clonotypes between healthy human individuals. After removal of 3 bases from V and 8 bases from J, the junction contained 3 bases not matched to a gene. Per the germline V gene, CDR1 is MGHDK and CDR2 is SYGVNS. This CDR3 has 12 amino acids. The table came from immunoSEQ multiplex PCR; TCRdb's copy has only in-frame clones and leaves some out. The data contain roughly 2.5 million clones, 90% to 95% of them singletons. Naive CD45RA+ and memory CD45RA-negative subsets were split from CD4+ cells. The sample taken for sequencing was naive CD4+ T cells sorted from blood. Stated subset: CD45RA+ positively selected. The receptor comes from a man aged 18-30 years in good health. The genes are TRBV25-1 and TRBJ1-2; 7 nucleotides line up with TRBD1. CDR3 protein: CASSDHRGGYTF. CDR3 DNA: TGTGCCAGCAGTGACCACAGGGGAGGCTACACCTTC.